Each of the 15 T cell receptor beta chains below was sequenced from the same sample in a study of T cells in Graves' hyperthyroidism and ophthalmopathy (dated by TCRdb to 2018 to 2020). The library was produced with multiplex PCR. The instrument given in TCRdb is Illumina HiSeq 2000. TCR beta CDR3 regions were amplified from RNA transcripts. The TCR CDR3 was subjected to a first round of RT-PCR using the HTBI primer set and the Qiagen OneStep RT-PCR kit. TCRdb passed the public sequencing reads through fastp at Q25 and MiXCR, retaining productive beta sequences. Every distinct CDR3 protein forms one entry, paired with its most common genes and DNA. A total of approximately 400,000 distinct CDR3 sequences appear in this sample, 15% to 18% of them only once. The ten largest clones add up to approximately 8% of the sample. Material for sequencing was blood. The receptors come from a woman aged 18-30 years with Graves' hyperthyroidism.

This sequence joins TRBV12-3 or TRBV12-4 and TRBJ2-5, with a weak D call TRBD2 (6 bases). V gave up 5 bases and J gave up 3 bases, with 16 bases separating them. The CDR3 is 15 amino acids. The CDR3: CASSLNGGSKETQYF. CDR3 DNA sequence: TGTGCCAGCAGTCTCAACGGGGGATCCAAAGAGACCCAGTACTTC.

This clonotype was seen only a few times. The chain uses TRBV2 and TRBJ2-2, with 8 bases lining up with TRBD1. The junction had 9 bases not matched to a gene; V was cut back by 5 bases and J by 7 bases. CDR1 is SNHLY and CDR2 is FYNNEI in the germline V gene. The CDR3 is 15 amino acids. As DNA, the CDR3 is TGTGCCAGCAGTAGAGAAACAGGGGGAGGCGGGGAGCTGTTTTTT. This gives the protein CASSRETGGGGELFF.

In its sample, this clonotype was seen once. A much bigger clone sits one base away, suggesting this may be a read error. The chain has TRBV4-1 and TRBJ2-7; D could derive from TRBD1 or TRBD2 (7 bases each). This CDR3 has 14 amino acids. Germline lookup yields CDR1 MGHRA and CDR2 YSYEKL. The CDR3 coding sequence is TGCGCCAGCAGCCTGCAGGGGGGGCCCTACGAGCAGTGCTTC. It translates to CASSLQGGPYEQCF.

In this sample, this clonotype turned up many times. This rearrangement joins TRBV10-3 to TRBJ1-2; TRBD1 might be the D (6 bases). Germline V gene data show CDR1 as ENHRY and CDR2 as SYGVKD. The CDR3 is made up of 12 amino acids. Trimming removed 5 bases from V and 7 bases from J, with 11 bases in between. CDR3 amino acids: CAISRTDSGYTF. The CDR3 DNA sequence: TGTGCCATCAGTAGGACAGATTCTGGCTACACCTTC.

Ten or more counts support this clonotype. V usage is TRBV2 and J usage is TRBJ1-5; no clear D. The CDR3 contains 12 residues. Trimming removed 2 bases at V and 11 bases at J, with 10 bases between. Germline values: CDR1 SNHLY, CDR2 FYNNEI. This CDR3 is CASSENEGTQHF. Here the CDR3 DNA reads TGTGCCAGCAGTGAAAATGAAGGGACCCAGCATTTT.

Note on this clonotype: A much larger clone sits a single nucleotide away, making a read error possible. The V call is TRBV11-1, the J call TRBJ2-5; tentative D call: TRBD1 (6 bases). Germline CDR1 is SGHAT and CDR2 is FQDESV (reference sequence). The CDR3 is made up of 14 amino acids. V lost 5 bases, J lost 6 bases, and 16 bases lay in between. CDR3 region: CASSGHREGQTQYF. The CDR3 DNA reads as TGTGCCAGCAGCGGCCACAGGGAAGGACAGACCCAGTACTTC.

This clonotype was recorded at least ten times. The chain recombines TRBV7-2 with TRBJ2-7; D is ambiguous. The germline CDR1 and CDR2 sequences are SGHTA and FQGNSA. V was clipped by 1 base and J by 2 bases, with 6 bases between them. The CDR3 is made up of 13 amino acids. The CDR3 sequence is CASSLDSPYEQYF. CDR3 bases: TGTGCCAGCAGCTTAGACAGCCCCTACGAGCAGTACTTC.

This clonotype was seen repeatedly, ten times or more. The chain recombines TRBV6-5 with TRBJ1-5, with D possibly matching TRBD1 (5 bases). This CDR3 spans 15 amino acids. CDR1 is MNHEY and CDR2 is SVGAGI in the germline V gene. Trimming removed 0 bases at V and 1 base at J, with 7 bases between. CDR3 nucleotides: TGTGCCAGCAGTTACTCGGGGCAGAGCAATCAGCCCCAGCATTTT. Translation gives CASSYSGQSNQPQHF.

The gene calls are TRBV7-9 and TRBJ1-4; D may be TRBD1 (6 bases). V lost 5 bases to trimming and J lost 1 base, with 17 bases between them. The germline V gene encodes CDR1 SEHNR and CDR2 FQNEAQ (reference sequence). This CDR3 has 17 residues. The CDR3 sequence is CASSTLGPTGTNEKLFF. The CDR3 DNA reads TGTGCCAGCAGCACCCTTGGGCCGACAGGAACTAATGAAAAACTGTTTTTT.

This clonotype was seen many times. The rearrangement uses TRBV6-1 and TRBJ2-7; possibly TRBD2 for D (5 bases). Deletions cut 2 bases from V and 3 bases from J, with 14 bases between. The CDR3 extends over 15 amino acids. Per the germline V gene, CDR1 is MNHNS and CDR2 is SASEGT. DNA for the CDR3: TGTGCCAGCAGTGAAATCGGGGAATCGGGCTACGAGCAGTACTTC. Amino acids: CASSEIGESGYEQYF.

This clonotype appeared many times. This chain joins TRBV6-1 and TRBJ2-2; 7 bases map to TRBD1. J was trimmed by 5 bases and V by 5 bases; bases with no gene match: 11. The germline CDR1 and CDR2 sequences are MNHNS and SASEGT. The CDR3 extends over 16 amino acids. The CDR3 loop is CASSPLGQISTGELFF. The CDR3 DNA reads TGTGCCAGCAGTCCCCTGGGACAGATCTCGACCGGGGAGCTGTTTTTT.

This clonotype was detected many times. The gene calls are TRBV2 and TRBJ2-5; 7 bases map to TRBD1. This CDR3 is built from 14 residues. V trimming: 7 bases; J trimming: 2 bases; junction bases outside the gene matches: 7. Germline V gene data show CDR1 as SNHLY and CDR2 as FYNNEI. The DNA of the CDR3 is TGTGCCAGCACCGCGACAGGGTGGCAAGAGACCCAGTACTTC. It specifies CASTATGWQETQYF. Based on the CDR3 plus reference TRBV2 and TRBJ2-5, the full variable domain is EPEVTQTPSHQVTQMGQEVILRCVPISNHLYFYWYRQILGQKVEFLVSFYNNEISEKSEIFDDQFSVERPDGSNFTLKIRSTKLEDSAMYFCASTATGWQETQYFGPGTRLLVL.

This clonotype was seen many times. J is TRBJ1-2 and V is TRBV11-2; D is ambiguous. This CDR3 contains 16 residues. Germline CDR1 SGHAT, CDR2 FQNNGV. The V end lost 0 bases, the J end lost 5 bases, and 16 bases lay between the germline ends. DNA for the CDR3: TGTGCCAGCAGCTTAGATCGCACAGCTGGAGGTTATGGCTACACCTTC. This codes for CASSLDRTAGGYGYTF. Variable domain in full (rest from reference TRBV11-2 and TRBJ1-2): EAGVAQSPRYKIIEKRQSVAFWCNPISGHATLYWYQQILGQGPKLLIQFQNNGVVDDSQLPKDRFSAERLKGVDSTLKIQPAKLEDSAVYLCASSLDRTAGGYGYTFGSGTRLTVV.

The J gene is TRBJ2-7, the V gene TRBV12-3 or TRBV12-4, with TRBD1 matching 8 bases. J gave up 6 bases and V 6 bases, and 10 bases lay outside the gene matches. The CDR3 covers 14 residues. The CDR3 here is CASRAGRGRAEQYF. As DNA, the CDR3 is TGTGCCAGCAGGGCGGGCAGGGGGCGAGCCGAGCAGTACTTC.

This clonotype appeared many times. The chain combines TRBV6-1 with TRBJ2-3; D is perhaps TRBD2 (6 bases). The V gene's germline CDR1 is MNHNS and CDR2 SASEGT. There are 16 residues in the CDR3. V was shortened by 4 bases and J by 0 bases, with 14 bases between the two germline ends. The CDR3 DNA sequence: TGTGCCAGCAGTGCCGGGTTGGGGAGGAGCACAGATACGCAGTATTTT. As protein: CASSAGLGRSTDTQYF.